This TCR beta chain was identified during a study of shared clonotypes between healthy human individuals. General observations from the study: Clonotype sharing among donors was thought likely to change with sequencing depth.

With 3 bases clipped from V and 3 bases from J, the junction kept 5 bases outside the gene matches. CDR3 size: 14 residues. Looked up from germline, CDR1 is SQVTM and CDR2 is ANQGSEA. Remarks on this clone: Antigen specificity is unknown.

Genomic DNA from each subset was divided evenly over several immunoSEQ plates. Assay: immunoSEQ multiplex PCR; the TCRdb copy retains only in-frame clones and omits some. The repertoire has about 470,000 clones, around 75% of them found once; the top ten carry around 13%. The source is a woman aged 40 to 55 in good health. Some clones in this sample may be carry-over from other donors' samples. Specimen: PBMCs. The V and J genes are TRBV29-1 and TRBJ1-2, with 9 bases that match TRBD1. CDR3 nucleotide sequence: TGCAGCGTTGAGTTACAGGGGGCGGACTATGGCTACACCTTC. Translation gives CSVELQGADYGYTF.